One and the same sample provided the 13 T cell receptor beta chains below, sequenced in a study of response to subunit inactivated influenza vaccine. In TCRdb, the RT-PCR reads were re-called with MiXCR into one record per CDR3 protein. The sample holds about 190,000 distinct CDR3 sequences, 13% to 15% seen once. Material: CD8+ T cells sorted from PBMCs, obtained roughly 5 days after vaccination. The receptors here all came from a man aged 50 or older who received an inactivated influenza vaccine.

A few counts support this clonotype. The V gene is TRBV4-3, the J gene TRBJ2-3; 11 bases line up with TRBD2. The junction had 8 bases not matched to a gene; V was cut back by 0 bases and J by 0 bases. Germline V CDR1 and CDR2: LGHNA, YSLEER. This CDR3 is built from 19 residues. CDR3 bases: TGCGCCAGCAGCCAAGATTACCAAACTAGCGGGAGTAGCACAGATACGCAGTATTTT. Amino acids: CASSQDYQTSGSSTDTQYF.

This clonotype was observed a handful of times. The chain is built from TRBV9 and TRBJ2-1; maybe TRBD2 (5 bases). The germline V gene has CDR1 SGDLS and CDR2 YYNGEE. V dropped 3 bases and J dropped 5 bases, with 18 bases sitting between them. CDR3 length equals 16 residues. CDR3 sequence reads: CASSASRARRNNEQFF. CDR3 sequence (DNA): TGTGCCAGCAGCGCCTCGAGGGCTAGGAGGAACAATGAGCAGTTCTTC.

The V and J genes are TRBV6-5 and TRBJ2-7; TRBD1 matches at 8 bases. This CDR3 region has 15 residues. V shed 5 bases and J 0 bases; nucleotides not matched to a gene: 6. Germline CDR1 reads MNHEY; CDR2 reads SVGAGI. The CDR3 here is CASSNRGQGSYEQYF. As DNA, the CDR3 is TGTGCCAGCAGTAACCGAGGACAGGGCTCCTACGAGCAGTACTTC.

The CDR3 coding sequence is TGCAGTGCCCCCGCAGTAGGTCGCTACGAGCAGTACTTC. Protein product: CSAPAVGRYEQYF. This chain connects TRBV20-1 to TRBJ2-7, with D hard to call. CDR1 is DFQATT, CDR2 SNEGSKA, per germline (reference sequence). The CDR3 has 13 amino acids. V lost 6 bases and J lost 3, with 15 bases in between.

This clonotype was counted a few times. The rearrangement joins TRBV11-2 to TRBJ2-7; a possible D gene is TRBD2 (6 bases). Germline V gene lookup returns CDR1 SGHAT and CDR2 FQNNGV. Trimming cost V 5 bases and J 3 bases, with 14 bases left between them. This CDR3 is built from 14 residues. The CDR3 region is CASSAGLTFYEQYF. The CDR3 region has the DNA TGTGCCAGCAGCGCAGGACTAACCTTCTACGAGCAGTACTTC.

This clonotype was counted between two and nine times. This CDR3 is CASSQQGASETQYF. The CDR3 DNA reads TGCGCCAGCAGCCAACAGGGGGCAAGCGAGACCCAGTACTTC. The genes are TRBV4-3 and TRBJ2-5; 8 nucleotides line up with TRBD1. Germline V lookup: CDR1 LGHNA, CDR2 YSLEER. The CDR3 runs 14 residues. Germline trimming cut 2 bases from V and 5 bases from J; bases unmatched to any gene: 4.

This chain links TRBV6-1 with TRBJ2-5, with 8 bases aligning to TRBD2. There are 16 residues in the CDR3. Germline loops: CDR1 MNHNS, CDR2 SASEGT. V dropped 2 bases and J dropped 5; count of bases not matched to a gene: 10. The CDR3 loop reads CASSELGSGSGETQYF. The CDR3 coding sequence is TGTGCCAGCAGTGAACTCGGGAGCGGGAGTGGTGAGACCCAGTACTTC.

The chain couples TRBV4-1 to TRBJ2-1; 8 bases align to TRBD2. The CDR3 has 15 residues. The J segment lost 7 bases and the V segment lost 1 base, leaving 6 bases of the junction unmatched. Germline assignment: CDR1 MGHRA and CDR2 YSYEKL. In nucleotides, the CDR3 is TGCGCCAGCAGCCAAGTCGGGGGGGCCCGTAATGAGCAGTTCTTC. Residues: CASSQVGGARNEQFF.

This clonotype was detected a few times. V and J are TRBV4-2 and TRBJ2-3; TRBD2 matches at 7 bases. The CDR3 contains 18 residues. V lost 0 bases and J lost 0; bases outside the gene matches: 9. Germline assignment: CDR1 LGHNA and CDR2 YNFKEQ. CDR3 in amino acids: CASSQEMGEGISTDTQYF. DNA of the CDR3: TGTGCCAGCAGCCAAGAGATGGGGGAGGGCATAAGCACAGATACGCAGTATTTT.

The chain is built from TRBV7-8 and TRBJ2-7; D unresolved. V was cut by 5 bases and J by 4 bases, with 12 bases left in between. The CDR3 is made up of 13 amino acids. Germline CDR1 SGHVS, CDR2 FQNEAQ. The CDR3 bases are TGTGCCAGCAGCCTATCATTGCAGTACGAGCAGTACTTC. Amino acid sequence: CASSLSLQYEQYF.

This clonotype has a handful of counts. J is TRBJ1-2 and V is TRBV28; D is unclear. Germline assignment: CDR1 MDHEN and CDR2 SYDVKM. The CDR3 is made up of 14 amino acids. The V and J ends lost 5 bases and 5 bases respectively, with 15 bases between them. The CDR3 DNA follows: TGTGCCAGCAGTCCCCGGAGGGTAGGGTATGGCTACACCTTC. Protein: CASSPRRVGYGYTF.

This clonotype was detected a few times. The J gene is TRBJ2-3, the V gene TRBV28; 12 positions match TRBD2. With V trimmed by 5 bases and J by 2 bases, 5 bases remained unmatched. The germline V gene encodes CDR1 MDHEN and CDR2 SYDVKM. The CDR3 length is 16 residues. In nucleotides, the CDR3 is TGTGCCAGCAGTGTAGGACTAGCGGGATCCACAGATACGCAGTATTTT. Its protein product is CASSVGLAGSTDTQYF.

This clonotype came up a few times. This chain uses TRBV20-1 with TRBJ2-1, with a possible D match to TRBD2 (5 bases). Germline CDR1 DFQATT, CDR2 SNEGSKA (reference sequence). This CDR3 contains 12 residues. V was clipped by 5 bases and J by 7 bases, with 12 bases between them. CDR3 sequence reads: CSALWTGNEQFF. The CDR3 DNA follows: TGCAGTGCTCTATGGACTGGGAATGAGCAGTTCTTC.